The 28 T cell receptor beta chains below come from one sample, sequenced in a study of memory CD4+ T cells and cytomegalovirus serostatus. The protocol was immunoSEQ multiplex PCR, while the TCRdb copy is restricted to in-frame clones and leaves out a portion. The sample shows under 70,000 clones, about three quarters of them seen only once. Single viable CD3+CD4+CD8-CD45RO+ cells were sorted as the memory CD4+ T cells. Input material: memory CD4+ T cells from blood. The receptors were sampled from an adult in good health and CMV-seronegative.

This chain uses TRBV9 with TRBJ1-1; maybe TRBD1 (5 bases). This CDR3 is 14 amino acids long. Trimming shortened V by 4 bases and J by 4 bases, and 14 bases separated the two germline ends. From germline, CDR1 is SGDLS and CDR2 YYNGEE. The CDR3 region has the DNA TGTGCCAGCAGCTTCGGGGGGATGGGCACTGAAGCTTTCTTT. Translating gives CASSFGGMGTEAFF. Variable domain in full (rest from reference TRBV9 and TRBJ1-1): DSGVTQTPKHLITATGQRVTLRCSPRSGDLSVYWYQQSLDQGLQFLIQYYNGEERAKGNILERFSAQQFPDLHSELNLSSLELGDSALYFCASSFGGMGTEAFFGQGTRLTVV.

The chain employs TRBV11-2 and TRBJ2-5; 11 bases are shared with TRBD2. This CDR3 region has 16 residues. Trimming cost V 3 bases and J 4 bases; bases outside gene matches: 7. Germline-derived CDR1 and CDR2 are SGHAT and FQNNGV. CDR3 amino acids: CASSFRLAGRGETQYF. CDR3 coding DNA: TGTGCCAGCAGCTTCCGACTAGCGGGGAGGGGAGAGACCCAGTACTTC.

The V gene is TRBV11-2, the J gene TRBJ2-3; D not resolved. The CDR3 length is 13 residues. Trimming took off 5 bases at V and 9 bases at J, with 15 bases between the two ends. Germline values: CDR1 SGHAT, CDR2 FQNNGV. The CDR3 region has the DNA TGTGCCAGCAGCCCCCAGATAATGGCAACGCAGTATTTT. Encoded protein: CASSPQIMATQYF.

This clone has more than one count but fewer than ten. The chain links TRBV6-1 to TRBJ1-5; D remains unclear. Trimming shortened V by 1 base and J by 4 bases, and 5 bases separated the two germline ends. The CDR3 is made up of 13 amino acids. CDR1 is MNHNS and CDR2 is SASEGT in the germline V gene. The DNA of the CDR3 is TGTGCCAGCAGTGAAGGGTATAATCAGCCCCAGCATTTT. Protein product: CASSEGYNQPQHF.

This chain joins TRBV6-5 and TRBJ1-4; D gene uncertain. The CDR3 contains 15 residues. Trimming removed 0 bases from V and 0 bases from J, with 5 bases in between. CDR1 is MNHEY, CDR2 SVGAGI, per germline. This chain's CDR3 is CASSYSSATNEKLFF. The CDR3 DNA is TGTGCCAGCAGTTACTCGAGTGCAACTAATGAAAAACTGTTTTTT.

The CDR3 sequence is CASSSGRLVGTQYF. The CDR3 DNA reads as TGTGCCAGCAGTTCCGGGAGACTAGTGGGTACGCAGTATTTT. The chain links TRBV27 to TRBJ2-3, with D possibly being TRBD2 (6 bases). The V end lost 4 bases, the J end lost 8 bases, and 16 bases lay between the germline ends. This CDR3 is built from 14 residues. Germline loops: CDR1 MNHEY, CDR2 SMNVEV (reference sequence).

The CDR3 is CASSLLSGTGTEAFF. The CDR3 nucleotides read TGCGCCAGCAGCTTACTCTCCGGGACAGGGACTGAAGCTTTCTTT. The V and J genes are TRBV5-1 and TRBJ1-1; 9 positions match TRBD1. Germline values: CDR1 SGHRS, CDR2 YFSETQ. V was pared by 2 bases and J by 5 bases, with 7 bases of the junction left unmatched. The CDR3 is made up of 15 amino acids.

This CDR3 reads CASSQEESNQPQHF. The CDR3 DNA reads as TGTGCCAGCAGCCAAGAGGAGAGCAATCAGCCCCAGCATTTT. V gene TRBV4-2 combines with J gene TRBJ1-5; D is ambiguous. Deletions cut 0 bases from V and 1 base from J, with 4 bases between. Germline V gene data show CDR1 as LGHNA and CDR2 as YNFKEQ. The CDR3 spans 14 residues.

The chain uses TRBV7-2 and TRBJ1-3; possible D gene TRBD1, 5 bases. Trimming pared 1 base from V and 0 bases from J, leaving 7 bases between. The CDR3 has 15 amino acids. From germline, CDR1 is SGHTA and CDR2 FQGNSA. CDR3 sequence reads: CASSLGQSSGNTIYF. CDR3 nucleotide sequence: TGTGCCAGCAGCTTAGGACAGAGCTCTGGAAACACCATATATTTT. The variable domain in full, completed from reference TRBV7-2 and TRBJ1-3, reads GAGVSQSPSNKVTEKGKDVELRCDPISGHTALYWYRQSLGQGLEFLIYFQGNSAPDKSGLPSDRFSAERTGGSVSTLTIQRTQQEDSAVYLCASSLGQSSGNTIYFGEGSWLTVV.

The chain links TRBV6-5 to TRBJ2-2; D might be TRBD1 or TRBD2, each matching 5 bases. CDR3 size: 13 residues. Trimming shortened V by 6 bases and J by 6 bases, and 11 bases separated the two germline ends. The germline gives CDR1 MNHEY, CDR2 SVGAGI. The CDR3 spells CASRTSGPGELFF. The CDR3 region has the DNA TGTGCCAGCAGGACGTCGGGGCCCGGGGAGCTGTTTTTT.

The genes are TRBV29-1 and TRBJ1-1; D remains ambiguous. Trimming took off 4 bases at V and 5 bases at J, with 14 bases between the two ends. The CDR3 loop spans 13 amino acids. CDR1 and CDR2 (germline): SQVTM, ANQGSEA. The CDR3 loop reads CSVGTDGVTEAFF. DNA for the CDR3: TGCAGCGTTGGGACCGATGGAGTAACTGAAGCTTTCTTT.

The rearrangement uses TRBV7-2 and TRBJ1-2; 8 nucleotides match TRBD1. This CDR3 region has 12 residues. Germline V gives CDR1 SGHTA, CDR2 FQGNSA. The V and J ends lost 4 bases and 6 bases, in that order; junction bases with no gene match: 1. The CDR3 spells CASSSDRDGYTF. CDR3 nucleotides: TGTGCCAGCAGCTCGGACAGGGATGGCTACACCTTC.

The rearrangement links TRBV7-8 to TRBJ2-7; D is perhaps TRBD1 (6 bases). Trimming removed 5 bases at V and 3 bases at J, with 20 bases between. CDR3 size: 16 residues. Germline CDR1 reads SGHVS; CDR2 reads FQNEAQ. The CDR3 region is CASSQYRGGQVYEQYF. In nucleotides, the CDR3 is TGTGCCAGCAGCCAATACAGAGGGGGTCAGGTCTACGAGCAGTACTTC.

The chain links TRBV19 to TRBJ1-1, with D possibly matching TRBD1 (6 bases). The CDR3 runs 16 residues. CDR1 and CDR2 (germline): LNHDA, SQIVND (reference sequence). V dropped 7 bases and J dropped 0 bases, with 18 bases sitting between them. Written as DNA, the CDR3 is TGTGCCAGTAACGGGGGAACAGGGTCGATGAACACTGAAGCTTTCTTT. Translated, it gives CASNGGTGSMNTEAFF.

This chain connects TRBV7-2 to TRBJ1-3; no clear D gene. Germline V CDR1 and CDR2: SGHTA, FQGNSA. CDR3 length: 13 residues. Trimming cost V 2 bases and J 4 bases, with 6 bases left between them. CDR3 sequence: CASSLSWGNTIYF. CDR3 in DNA: TGTGCCAGCAGCTTATCTTGGGGAAACACCATATATTTT.

J is TRBJ2-1 and V is TRBV11-3; D remains unclear. This CDR3 has 17 amino acids. Germline-derived CDR1 and CDR2 are SGHNT and YENEEA. With 5 bases removed from V and 2 bases from J, the gap between germline ends came to 19 bases. The CDR3 DNA follows: TGTGCCAGCAGCCCACACTCCCAAGCGCACCCCTACAATGAGCAGTTCTTC. It codes for CASSPHSQAHPYNEQFF.

Points on this clone: Other nucleotide sequences in the sample specify the same CDR3. V and J are TRBV15 and TRBJ1-2; the D is unclear. The CDR3 is made up of 14 amino acids. Germline loops: CDR1 LNHNV, CDR2 YYDKDF (reference sequence). V was pared by 1 base and J by 2 bases, with 8 bases between. This CDR3 reads CATSRGDGNYGYTF. The CDR3 DNA follows: TGTGCCACCAGCAGAGGCGACGGAAACTATGGCTACACCTTC.

The chain combines TRBV19 with TRBJ2-1; 8 bases are a match to TRBD1. The length of the CDR3 is 12 residues. V lost 4 bases to trimming and J lost 15 bases; unmatched junction nucleotides: 8. Germline V gene lookup returns CDR1 LNHDA and CDR2 SQIVND (reference sequence). CDR3 coding DNA: TGTGCCAGTAGTACCCTTCAGGGGGCGCGGTTCTTC. It yields the protein CASSTLQGARFF.

DNA of the CDR3: TGTGCCAGCAGCTTGGAAGGGGCCGGCTACAATGAGCAGTTCTTC. Its protein is CASSLEGAGYNEQFF. This chain connects TRBV11-3 to TRBJ2-1; possible D gene TRBD1, 5 bases. The germline V gene encodes CDR1 SGHNT and CDR2 YENEEA. The CDR3 consists of 15 residues. Trimming stripped 3 bases from V and 3 bases from J, with 12 bases between.

This clone has only one observation. The chain combines TRBV30 with TRBJ2-7, with TRBD2 as a possible D gene (6 bases). The V end was cut by 0 bases, the J end by 2 bases, with 11 bases between. The CDR3 length is 14 residues. Germline V lookup: CDR1 GTSNPN, CDR2 SVGIG (reference sequence). The CDR3 DNA reads TGTGCCTGGAGTGTGGCCGGGAGAACCTACGAGCAGTACTTC. This encodes CAWSVAGRTYEQYF.

In its sample, this clone was seen once. The chain combines TRBV7-2 with TRBJ2-7, with a weak D call TRBD1 (5 bases). The V end lost 0 bases, the J end lost 2 bases, and 8 bases lay between the germline ends. The CDR3 sequence is 14 residues long. CDR1 is SGHTA, CDR2 FQGNSA, per germline. This CDR3 is CASSLAGAPYEQYF. The CDR3 nucleotides are TGTGCCAGCAGCTTAGCAGGGGCGCCCTACGAGCAGTACTTC.

This clone was recorded only once. The chain is built from TRBV20-1 and TRBJ2-7; the D is unclear. Germline V gives CDR1 DFQATT, CDR2 SNEGSKA (reference sequence). V lost 3 bases and J lost 3, with 6 bases in between. The length of the CDR3 is 11 residues. The chain's CDR3 is CSASPSYEQYF. CDR3 coding DNA: TGCAGTGCTAGTCCGAGCTACGAGCAGTACTTC.

The J gene is TRBJ2-3, the V gene TRBV5-1; either TRBD1 or TRBD2 may supply D (7 bases each). This CDR3 has 15 amino acids. Germline CDR1 reads SGHRS; CDR2 reads YFSETQ. V was cut by 0 bases and J by 5 bases, with 13 bases left in between. In DNA form, the CDR3 reads TGCGCCAGCAGCTTGGCCAGGGGGAGGGGAGATACGCAGTATTTT. Amino acid sequence: CASSLARGRGDTQYF.

This clone was seen only a few times. The V gene is TRBV2, the J gene TRBJ2-2; TRBD2 matches 10 bases. Germline values: CDR1 SNHLY, CDR2 FYNNEI. The CDR3 covers 18 residues. Trimming removed 10 bases from V and 5 bases from J; junction bases left unmatched: 19. CDR3: CATFSRTVSGRWTGELFF. The CDR3 DNA sequence: TGTGCCACTTTCTCCCGGACAGTTAGCGGGAGGTGGACCGGGGAGCTGTTTTTT.

The rearrangement uses TRBV7-2 and TRBJ2-5; 8 nucleotides line up with TRBD1. V lost 6 bases and J lost 4; bases outside the gene matches: 7. This CDR3 region has 14 residues. Germline loops: CDR1 SGHTA, CDR2 FQGNSA. The chain's CDR3 is CASSPTGVTETQYF. CDR3 in DNA: TGTGCCAGCAGTCCGACAGGGGTGACAGAGACCCAGTACTTC.

This clone appeared a single time. The V and J genes are TRBV7-3 and TRBJ2-5; D is uncertain. The CDR3 runs to 14 residues. V was cut by 2 bases and J by 3 bases, with 10 bases left in between. Germline V gene sequence: CDR1 SGHTA, CDR2 FQGTGA. CDR3 sequence: CASSLSGRKETQYF. The DNA for the CDR3 is TGTGCCAGCAGCTTATCAGGCAGGAAAGAGACCCAGTACTTC. The whole variable domain, remainder taken from reference TRBV7-3 and TRBJ2-5, is GAGVSQTPSNKVTEKGKYVELRCDPISGHTALYWYRQSLGQGPEFLIYFQGTGAADDSGLPNDRFFAVRPEGSVSTLKIQRTERGDSAVYLCASSLSGRKETQYFGPGTRLLVL.

The genes are TRBV6-5 and TRBJ1-2, with 11 bases fitting TRBD1. Germline CDR1 is MNHEY and CDR2 is SVGAGI. The CDR3 loop spans 15 amino acids. The V and J ends lost 2 bases and 2 bases, in that order; junction bases with no gene match: 1. CDR3 coding DNA: TGTGCCAGCAGTTACCGGGACAGGGGGAACTATGGCTACACCTTC. Its translation: CASSYRDRGNYGYTF.

This rearrangement joins TRBV14 to TRBJ1-5; D gene uncertain. Between the trimmed V and J ends, which lost 0 bases and 2 bases, there was a span of 8 bases. The CDR3 contains 15 residues. Germline V gives CDR1 SGHDN, CDR2 FVKESK. The CDR3 loop reads CASSQEAHRNQPQHF. CDR3 nucleotides: TGTGCCAGCAGCCAAGAGGCTCACCGCAATCAGCCCCAGCATTTT.